This T cell receptor (beta chain) was recovered during a study of blood T cell repertoires in COVID-19. On the study more broadly: Whether acute or convalescent, the COVID-19 samples came from the United States, Italy and Spain. T cells, B-cell-depleted T cells, or PBMCs provided the cDNA or gDNA that served as material.

V was pared by 9 bases and J by 4 bases, with 22 bases between. The V gene's germline CDR1 is LNHDA and CDR2 SQIVND (reference sequence). There are 16 residues in the CDR3. In the source study's methods: Cell counts per sample came from amplifying reference gene primers. Some clones are missing from TCRdb's copy, which holds only in-frame ones; the method was immunoSEQ multiplex PCR. V, J and clone size derive from that table, while D and trimming were established from the DNA sequence. The sample lists some 250,000 clones; roughly 84% were seen once. The specimen was peripheral blood. The clonotype originates from a man aged 35 to 55 with acute or convalescent COVID-19. The gene calls are TRBV19 and TRBJ1-5, with a tentative D call TRBD1 (6 bases). The CDR3 nucleotides read TGTGCCAGCCACCAAGGGCAGGGGTTTGGAAATCAGCCCCAGCATTTT. As protein: CASHQGQGFGNQPQHF.